The next 23 T cell receptor beta chains were all read from a single sample in a study of blood T cells in healthy people across ages. A second 7 to 11 cycle PCR used barcoded and J-beta primers. In TCRdb, the 5' RACE reads were re-called with MiXCR into one record per CDR3 protein. The table has under 1,000,000 distinct CDR3 sequences, less than 60% seen once. Sequencing used blood. The receptors derive from a man older than 75 in good health.

CDR3 sequence: CASSYSPGLAGVNEQFF. The DNA for the CDR3 is TGTGCCAGCAGTTACTCTCCGGGACTAGCGGGAGTAAATGAGCAGTTCTTC. The gene calls are TRBV6-5 and TRBJ2-1, with 14 bases that match TRBD2. The V gene's germline CDR1 is MNHEY and CDR2 SVGAGI. The junction had 5 bases not matched to a gene; V was cut back by 0 bases and J by 7 bases. There are 17 residues in the CDR3.

This clonotype was picked up a small number of times. The chain joins TRBV28 to TRBJ2-1; D call uncertain. Germline loops: CDR1 MDHEN, CDR2 SYDVKM. The CDR3 loop spans 13 amino acids. V lost 5 bases and J 7 bases, leaving 12 bases between the germline ends. The CDR3 bases are TGTGCCAGCAGTCCCTCGGTTGGGAATGAGCAGTTCTTC. This codes for CASSPSVGNEQFF.

This clonotype was seen only a few times. V is TRBV11-2 and J is TRBJ2-7; 9 bases line up with TRBD1. The CDR3 loop spans 14 amino acids. Per germline, CDR1 SGHAT and CDR2 FQNNGV. The V segment lost 7 bases and the J segment 2 bases; nucleotides outside the gene matches: 6. The CDR3 protein is CASTRDRVTYEQYF. CDR3 DNA: TGTGCCAGCACCCGGGACAGGGTTACCTACGAGCAGTACTTC.

This chain connects TRBV13 to TRBJ2-7; D could derive from TRBD1 or TRBD2 (6 bases each). CDR1 is PRHDT, CDR2 FYEKMQ, per germline (reference sequence). There are 13 residues in the CDR3. V dropped 5 bases and J dropped 5 bases, with 13 bases sitting between them. The CDR3 reads CASSPPRGHEQYF. The DNA of the CDR3 is TGTGCCAGCAGCCCCCCCCGGGGGCACGAGCAGTACTTC.

This clonotype was picked up a small number of times. The chain uses TRBV6-2 or TRBV6-3 and TRBJ1-1; TRBD1 agrees at 7 bases. CDR1 and CDR2 from the germline V gene are MNHEY and SVGEGT. The V and J ends lost 6 bases and 8 bases, in that order; junction bases with no gene match: 9. This CDR3 is built from 13 residues. The CDR3 nucleotides read TGTGCCAGCAGCCACGGACAGGACATCGAAGCTTTCTTT. Residues: CASSHGQDIEAFF.

The V and J genes are TRBV29-1 and TRBJ2-1; D is perhaps TRBD1 (5 bases). Germline lookup yields CDR1 SQVTM and CDR2 ANQGSEA. The CDR3 consists of 12 residues. The germline V and J ends were trimmed by 2 bases and 8 bases, with 10 bases remaining between them. This CDR3 is CSVERGLDEQFF. DNA for the CDR3: TGCAGCGTTGAAAGGGGTTTGGATGAGCAGTTCTTC.

The V and J genes are TRBV12-3 or TRBV12-4 and TRBJ2-1, with D maybe TRBD2 (6 bases). The CDR3 is 17 amino acids. V dropped 7 bases and J dropped 1 base, with 20 bases sitting between them. In DNA, the CDR3 is TGTGCCAGCACCCGCCAGGTTACGGGGAGGTCCTACAATGAGCAGTTCTTC. This codes for CASTRQVTGRSYNEQFF.

With regard to this clonotype: A much larger clone is a single base away; this may be a read error. The rearrangement links TRBV12-3 or TRBV12-4 to TRBJ2-1; D is unresolved. With 3 bases removed from V and 7 bases from J, the gap between germline ends came to 7 bases. The CDR3 length is 12 residues. This chain's CDR3 is CASSFLRNEQFF. The CDR3 DNA follows: TGTGCCAGCAGTTTCTTACGGAATGAGCAGTTCTTC.

There are many counts of this clonotype. V usage is TRBV2 and J usage is TRBJ2-7; 11 bases agree with TRBD2. Germline CDR1 SNHLY, CDR2 FYNNEI. V gave up 10 bases and J gave up 5 bases; unmatched junction bases: 10. The CDR3 sequence is 14 residues long. CDR3 sequence (DNA): TGTGCCACGGCACTAGCGGGAGTTTTAGACGAGCAGTACTTC. This sequence encodes CATALAGVLDEQYF.

This clonotype was seen only a few times. The V gene is TRBV20-1, the J gene TRBJ1-2, with a possible D match to TRBD1 (6 bases). The CDR3 has 14 amino acids. Germline values: CDR1 DFQATT, CDR2 SNEGSKA (reference sequence). V was cut by 2 bases and J by 6 bases, with 16 bases left in between. The CDR3 protein is CSARSQGPRDGYTF. CDR3 nucleotides: TGCAGTGCTAGAAGTCAGGGGCCAAGGGATGGCTACACCTTC.

The chain uses TRBV9 and TRBJ2-4; 7 nucleotides align to TRBD2. The J call could be wrong; TRBJ2-5 is a better fit for the DNA end. Germline V gene sequence: CDR1 SGDLS, CDR2 YYNGEE. The length of the CDR3 is 14 residues. CDR3 sequence reads: CASSAGRGKETQYF. CDR3 nucleotides: TGTGCCAGCAGCGCTGGGCGGGGGAAAGAGACCCAGTACTTC.

J is TRBJ2-4 and V is TRBV7-9; D may be TRBD2 (7 bases). CDR1 is SEHNR and CDR2 is FQNEAQ in the germline V gene (reference sequence). V was pared by 5 bases and J by 13 bases, with 21 bases between. The CDR3 has 14 amino acids. CDR3 amino acids: CASSVDRSREEQYF. The CDR3 nucleotides are TGTGCCAGCAGCGTCGACAGGAGCCGGGAGGAGCAGTACTTC.

V is TRBV12-3 or TRBV12-4 and J is TRBJ1-6, with 7 bases matching TRBD1. The J segment lost 0 bases and the V segment lost 1 base, leaving 3 bases of the junction unmatched. The CDR3 has 17 amino acids. The CDR3 coding sequence is TGTGCCAGCAGTTTAGGCAGGGGGAGCTCCTATAATTCACCCCTCCACTTT. As protein: CASSLGRGSSYNSPLHF.

This clonotype was counted only a few times. The genes are TRBV20-1 and TRBJ2-2, with D tentatively TRBD2 (5 bases). The V end lost 0 bases, the J end lost 2 bases, and 16 bases lay between the germline ends. From germline, CDR1 is DFQATT and CDR2 SNEGSKA (reference sequence). The CDR3 length is 17 residues. The CDR3 nucleotides read TGCAGTGCTAGAGAGAGGGCGGGCTTCAAAAACACCGGGGAGCTGTTTTTT. Protein sequence: CSARERAGFKNTGELFF.

This clonotype was seen just once. At one end, the junction sequence differs from germline, possibly due to a read error. V gene TRBV7-2 combines with J gene TRBJ2-1, with unresolved D. This CDR3 spans 15 amino acids. Germline V lookup: CDR1 SGHTA, CDR2 FQGNSA. CDR3 in DNA: TGTGCCAGCAGCTTAGTGGGAACAAGGTACAGTGAGCAGTTCTTC. Protein: CASSLVGTRYSEQFF.

The chain is built from TRBV20-1 and TRBJ2-1; 14 bases match TRBD2. V shed 6 bases and J 9 bases; nucleotides not matched to a gene: 7. The CDR3 has 14 amino acids. CDR1 and CDR2 (germline): DFQATT, SNEGSKA (reference sequence). CDR3 sequence (DNA): TGCAGTGCCACCCACGGACTAGCGGGAGGTGAGCAGTTCTTC. Translating it yields CSATHGLAGGEQFF.

This clonotype was seen once. The chain carries TRBV4-3 and TRBJ1-4; TRBD1 aligns across 8 bases. The CDR3 is 16 residues long. Losses at the gene ends were 6 bases for V and 4 bases for J; bases not matched to a gene: 10. Germline assignment: CDR1 LGHNA and CDR2 YSLEER. DNA for the CDR3: TGCGCCAGCAGTCTAGATCCTGGACAGGGTAATGAAAAACTGTTTTTT. Protein sequence: CASSLDPGQGNEKLFF.

CDR3 DNA: TGTGCCAGCAGCCTGGGACAGGGGGAAACTAATTCACCCCTCCACTTT. Translating it yields CASSLGQGETNSPLHF. The V gene is TRBV4-2, the J gene TRBJ1-6; 11 positions match TRBD1. The CDR3 runs to 16 residues. Germline V lookup: CDR1 LGHNA, CDR2 YNFKEQ. V trimming: 4 bases; J trimming: 6 bases; junction bases outside the gene matches: 5.

The rearrangement links TRBV5-1 to TRBJ2-2; D remains ambiguous. Germline V gene data show CDR1 as SGHRS and CDR2 as YFSETQ. The CDR3 covers 15 residues. V lost 0 bases to trimming and J lost 4 bases, with 10 bases between them. The CDR3 bases are TGCGCCAGCAGCTTGGATGTTCGGGTCACCGGGGAGCTGTTTTTT. This gives the protein CASSLDVRVTGELFF. Supplemented by reference TRBV5-1 and TRBJ2-2, the full variable domain reads KAGVTQTPRYLIKTRGQQVTLSCSPISGHRSVSWYQQTPGQGLQFLFEYFSETQRNKGNFPGRFSGRQFSNSRSEMNVSTLELGDSALYLCASSLDVRVTGELFFGEGSRLTVL.

The table lists this clonotype with many counts. This chain connects TRBV12-3 or TRBV12-4 to TRBJ2-4; 8 nucleotides match TRBD1. The CDR3 runs to 16 residues. Germline trimming cut 2 bases from V and 3 bases from J; bases unmatched to any gene: 6. The CDR3 nucleotides read TGTGCCAGCAGTTTAACAGGGGGAAGGGGCAAAAACATTCAGTACTTC. Residues: CASSLTGGRGKNIQYF.

This clonotype was detected only a few times. V and J are TRBV4-3 and TRBJ2-3, with D maybe TRBD2 (6 bases). The length of the CDR3 is 15 residues. Looked up from germline, CDR1 is LGHNA and CDR2 is YSLEER. The germline V and J ends were trimmed by 0 bases and 6 bases, with 13 bases remaining between them. In DNA form, the CDR3 reads TGCGCCAGCAGCCAAGAGGTCCGGGAGCGGGATACGCAGTATTTT. Translating gives CASSQEVRERDTQYF.

This clonotype was seen a handful of times. The rearrangement uses TRBV9 and TRBJ2-3, with D unresolved. Trimming stripped 4 bases from V and 2 bases from J, with 14 bases between. Per the germline V gene, CDR1 is SGDLS and CDR2 is YYNGEE. This CDR3 has 15 amino acids. The CDR3 DNA follows: TGTGCCAGCAGCACCCCGACTGGGCCCACAGATACGCAGTATTTT. This translates into CASSTPTGPTDTQYF.

The chain uses TRBV5-1 and TRBJ1-2, with unresolved D. The germline V gene has CDR1 SGHRS and CDR2 YFSETQ. The length of the CDR3 is 15 residues. V was trimmed by 0 bases and J by 3 bases, leaving 12 bases between them. This CDR3 is CASSLVGVSDYGYTF. The CDR3 DNA reads as TGCGCCAGCAGCTTGGTTGGGGTATCCGACTATGGCTACACCTTC.